This T cell receptor beta chain was recorded in a study of cytomegalovirus exposure and HLA in healthy donors. Findings and caveats of the study: Available immune exposure information covered CMV serostatus only.

This clone was seen a few times. The antigen is undetermined. 60 Vbeta and 13 Jbeta primers were used in PCR. The assay was immunoSEQ multiplex PCR, and TCRdb's table has in-frame clones only and misses some. The top ten clones hold approximately 15% of a sample with more than 110,000 clones, 70% to 75% of them seen once. Donors were ostensibly healthy at sampling, although undocumented immune exposures were probable. Trimming removed 6 bases at V and 4 bases at J, with 14 bases between. Looked up from germline, CDR1 is SGHRS and CDR2 is YFSETQ. CDR3 length equals 14 residues. The source is a human donor in good health. This rearrangement joins TRBV5-1 to TRBJ2-1; tentative D call: TRBD1 (6 bases). Specimen: PBMCs. The CDR3 is CASNRDWGYNEQFF. As DNA, the CDR3 is TGCGCCAGCAACAGGGATTGGGGGTACAATGAGCAGTTCTTC.